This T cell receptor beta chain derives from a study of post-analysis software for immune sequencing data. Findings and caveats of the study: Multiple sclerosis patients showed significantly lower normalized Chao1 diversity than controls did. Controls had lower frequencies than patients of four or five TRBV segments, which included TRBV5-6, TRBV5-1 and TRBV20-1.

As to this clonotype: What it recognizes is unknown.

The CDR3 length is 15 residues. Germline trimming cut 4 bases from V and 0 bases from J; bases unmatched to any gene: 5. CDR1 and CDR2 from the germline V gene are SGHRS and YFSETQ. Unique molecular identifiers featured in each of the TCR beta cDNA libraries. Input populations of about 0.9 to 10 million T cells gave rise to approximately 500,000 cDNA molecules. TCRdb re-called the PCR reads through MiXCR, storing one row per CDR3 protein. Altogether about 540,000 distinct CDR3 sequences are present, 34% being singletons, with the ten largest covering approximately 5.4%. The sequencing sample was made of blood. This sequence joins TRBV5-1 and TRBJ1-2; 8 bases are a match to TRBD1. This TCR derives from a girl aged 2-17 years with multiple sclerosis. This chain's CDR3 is CASSDKTGANYGYTF. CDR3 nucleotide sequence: TGCGCCAGCAGCGACAAGACAGGGGCTAACTATGGCTACACCTTC. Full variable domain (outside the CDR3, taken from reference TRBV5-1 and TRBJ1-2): KAGVTQTPRYLIKTRGQQVTLSCSPISGHRSVSWYQQTPGQGLQFLFEYFSETQRNKGNFPGRFSGRQFSNSRSEMNVSTLELGDSALYLCASSDKTGANYGYTFGSGTRLTVV.